Below are 7 T cell receptor beta chains sequenced from a single sample in a study of shared clonotypes between healthy human individuals. Data came from immunoSEQ multiplex PCR; TCRdb stores just in-frame clones and leaves some out. The table records approximately 1.4 million clones, approximately 98% of them present only once. The sequencing sample was made of naive CD4+ T cells sorted from blood. Subset specified: CD45RA+ positively selected. All receptors come from a young man in good health.

V is TRBV19 and J is TRBJ2-2; D remains ambiguous. Per the germline V gene, CDR1 is LNHDA and CDR2 is SQIVND (reference sequence). Trimming took 6 bases from V and 5 from J, leaving 16 bases between them. The CDR3 has 15 amino acids. CDR3 DNA: TGTGCCAGTAGCCTGGGCCAGTTTGGTACCGGGGAGCTGTTTTTT. Its translation: CASSLGQFGTGELFF.

The chain employs TRBV4-1 and TRBJ1-5; 8 bases are shared with TRBD1. Germline V CDR1 and CDR2: MGHRA, YSYEKL. V shed 0 bases, J shed 5 bases, and the junction held 6 bases outside the gene matches. This CDR3 region has 16 residues. The CDR3 coding sequence is TGCGCCAGCAGCCAAGATGACAGGGGTTTGGATCAGCCCCAGCATTTT. This encodes CASSQDDRGLDQPQHF.

The rearrangement uses TRBV19 and TRBJ2-2; the match to TRBD2 covers 9 bases. CDR3 length: 15 residues. CDR1 is LNHDA and CDR2 is SQIVND in the germline V gene (reference sequence). V lost 10 bases, J lost 4 bases, and 10 bases stayed unmatched. The CDR3 DNA sequence: TGTGCCACCACGGGCTTTAGCGGGGGCACCGGGGAGCTGTTTTTT. It yields the protein CATTGFSGGTGELFF.

The J gene is TRBJ1-1, the V gene TRBV5-1; D is unresolved. Trimming cost V 4 bases and J 1 base, with 8 bases left between them. Germline lookup yields CDR1 SGHRS and CDR2 YFSETQ. CDR3 length: 13 residues. CDR3 sequence (DNA): TGCGCCAGCAGCATCCTTAGGAACACTGAAGCTTTCTTT. As protein: CASSILRNTEAFF.

The J gene is TRBJ1-2, the V gene TRBV2, with D perhaps matching TRBD1 (5 bases). The CDR3 sequence is 11 residues long. Germline CDR1 reads SNHLY; CDR2 reads FYNNEI. Trimming took off 4 bases at V and 7 bases at J, with 7 bases between the two ends. CDR3 amino acids: CASSGDFGYTF. CDR3 sequence (DNA): TGTGCCAGCAGTGGGGACTTTGGCTACACCTTC.

The chain employs TRBV5-4 and TRBJ2-7, with 7 bases matching TRBD1. The V gene end was trimmed by 4 bases and the J gene end by 1 base; junction bases not matched to a gene: 5. Germline CDR1 SGHNT, CDR2 YYREEE (reference sequence). CDR3 length equals 14 residues. The CDR3 loop is CASSTRTGSYEQYF. CDR3 coding DNA: TGTGCCAGCAGCACGCGGACAGGTTCCTACGAGCAGTACTTC.

Points on this clone: Other nucleotide sequences from this sample produce the same CDR3. The gene calls are TRBV28 and TRBJ2-1; no definite D call. The ends were cut back, 3 bases at V and 9 bases at J, with 6 bases in the middle. CDR1 MDHEN and CDR2 SYDVKM come from the germline V gene. The CDR3 is made up of 11 amino acids. The CDR3 DNA is TGTGCCAGCAGTTTGACGGGTGAGCAGTTCTTC. It is translated as CASSLTGEQFF.